This TCR beta chain derives from a study of blood T cells in healthy people across ages. Together with a sample-barcoded 5' primer, a J-beta primer mix was included in a second PCR lasting about 7 to 11 cycles. TCRdb recomputed calls from the 5' RACE reads with MiXCR, one row per CDR3 protein. The sample gives around 1.5 million distinct CDR3 sequences, roughly 40% of which show up once; 7.9% is in the top ten. This receptor was identified in a woman under 30 in good health. What was sequenced was blood.

CDR3 DNA sequence: TGTGCCAGCAGCTCCCCCGGGACAGGGGTAATCGAAAAACTGTTTTTT. Translated: CASSSPGTGVIEKLFF. The chain has TRBV5-6 and TRBJ1-4; 10 nucleotides match TRBD1. Looked up from germline, CDR1 is SGHDT and CDR2 is YYEEEE. V dropped 3 bases and J dropped 8; count of bases not matched to a gene: 10. There are 16 residues in the CDR3. The full variable domain, with the rest looked up from reference TRBV5-6 and TRBJ1-4, is DAGVTQSPTHLIKTRGQQVTLRCSPKSGHDTVSWYQQALGQGPQFIFQYYEEEERQRGNFPDRFSGHQFPNYSSELNVNALLLGDSALYLCASSSPGTGVIEKLFFGSGTQLSVL.